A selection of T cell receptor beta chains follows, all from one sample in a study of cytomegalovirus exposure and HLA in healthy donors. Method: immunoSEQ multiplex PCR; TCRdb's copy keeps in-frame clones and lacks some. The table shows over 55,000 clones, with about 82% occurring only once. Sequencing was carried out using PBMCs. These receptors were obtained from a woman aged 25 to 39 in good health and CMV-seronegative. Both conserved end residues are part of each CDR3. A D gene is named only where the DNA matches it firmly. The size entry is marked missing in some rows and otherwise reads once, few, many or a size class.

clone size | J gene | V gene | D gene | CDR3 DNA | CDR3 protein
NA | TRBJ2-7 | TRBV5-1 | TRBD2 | TGCGCCAGCAGCTTTAGGACTAGCGGGTCCTACGAGCAGTACTTC | CASSFRTSGSYEQYF
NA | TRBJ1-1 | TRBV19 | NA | TGTGCCAGTAGTAAGGGGCAAGGCACTGAAGCTTTCTTT | CASSKGQGTEAFF
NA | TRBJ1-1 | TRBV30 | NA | TGTGCCTGGAGTGGACAATACACTGAAGCTTTCTTT | CAWSGQYTEAFF
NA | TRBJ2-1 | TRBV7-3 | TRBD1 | TGTGCCAGCAGCTTGACAGGGGGTAATGAGCAGTTCTTC | CASSLTGGNEQFF
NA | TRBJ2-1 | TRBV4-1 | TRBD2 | TGCGCCAGCAGCCTTAAGTCACTAGCGGCCTCCTACAATGAGCAGTTCTTC | CASSLKSLAASYNEQFF
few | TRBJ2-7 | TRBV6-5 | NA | TGTGCCAGCAGTTATTCGACAGTTAACTCCTACGAGCAGTACTTC | CASSYSTVNSYEQYF
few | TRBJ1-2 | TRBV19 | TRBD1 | TGTGCCAGTAGTTTCGATGGACAGGGAAGGCAGGGCTACACCTTC | CASSFDGQGRQGYTF
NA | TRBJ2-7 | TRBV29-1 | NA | TGCAGCGTTGCCGGACACCATTCCTACGAGCAGTACTTC | CSVAGHHSYEQYF
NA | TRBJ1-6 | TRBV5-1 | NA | TGCGCCAGCAGCTTGGACGGACAGACTAATTCACCCCTCCACTTT | CASSLDGQTNSPLHF
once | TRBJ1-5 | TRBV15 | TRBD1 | TGTGCCACCATCAGGGACAGGGAAAATCAGCCCCAGCATTTT | CATIRDRENQPQHF
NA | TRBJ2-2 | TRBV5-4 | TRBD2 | TGTGCCAGCGGGACTAGCGGGGGAACGAACACCGGGGAGCTGTTTTTT | CASGTSGGTNTGELFF
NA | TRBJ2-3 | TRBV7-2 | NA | TGTGCCAGCAGCTCCAGCGGAACTAGCACAGATACGCAGTATTTT | CASSSSGTSTDTQYF
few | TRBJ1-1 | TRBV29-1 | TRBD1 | TGCAGCGTTCCCGGACAGGGTTTGAACACTGAAGCTTTCTTT | CSVPGQGLNTEAFF
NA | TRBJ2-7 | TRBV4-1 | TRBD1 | TGCGCCAGCAGGCCTACAGGGGCCTACGAGCAGTACTTC | CASRPTGAYEQYF
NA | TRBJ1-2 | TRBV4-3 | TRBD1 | TGCGCCAGCAGCCAAGAGGGACAGGGGTGGGATGGCTACACCTTC | CASSQEGQGWDGYTF
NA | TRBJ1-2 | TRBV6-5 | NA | TGTGCCAGCAGTCAAATACAACAGGGCGCGTATGGCTACACCTTC | CASSQIQQGAYGYTF
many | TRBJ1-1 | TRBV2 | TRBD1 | TGTGCCAGCAGTGGGAGGGGGCTTGGGACGAACACTGAAGCTTTCTTT | CASSGRGLGTNTEAFF
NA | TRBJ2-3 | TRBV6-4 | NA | TGTGCCAGCAGTGACTCGGCGGGGAGCACAGATACGCAGTATTTT | CASSDSAGSTDTQYF
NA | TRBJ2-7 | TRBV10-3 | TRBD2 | TGTGCCATCGGGACTAGCGGATCCTACGAGCAGTACTTC | CAIGTSGSYEQYF
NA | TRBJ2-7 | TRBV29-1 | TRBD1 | TGCAGCGTTGTCCCAGGGGGCGACGAGCAGTACTTC | CSVVPGGDEQYF
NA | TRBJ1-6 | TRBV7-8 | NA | TGTGCCAGCAGCTTTTCGGGAGAATCACCCCTCCACTTT | CASSFSGESPLHF
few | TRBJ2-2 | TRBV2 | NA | TGTGCCACCAGGGCCACGAACACCGGGGAGCTGTTTTTT | CATRATNTGELFF
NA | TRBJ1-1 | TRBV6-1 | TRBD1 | TGTGCCAGCAGTGATCCTACAGGGGGCACTGAAGCTTTCTTT | CASSDPTGGTEAFF
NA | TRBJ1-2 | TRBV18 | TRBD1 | TGTGCCAGCTCACCCCCCGGGACAGGGGGCGGTGGCTACACCTTC | CASSPPGTGGGGYTF
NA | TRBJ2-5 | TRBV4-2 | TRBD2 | TGTGCCAGCAGCCAAGGGCAGCGGGGGGCCCCAGAGACCCAGTACTTC | CASSQGQRGAPETQYF
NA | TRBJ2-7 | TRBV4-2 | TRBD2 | TGTGCCAGCAGCCAAGGCGGCGGGGGGGCTCCCTACGAGCAGTACTTC | CASSQGGGGAPYEQYF
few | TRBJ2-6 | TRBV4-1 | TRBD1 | TGCGCCAGCAGCCAATGGACAGGGGTGTCTGGGGCCAACGTCCTGACTTTC | CASSQWTGVSGANVLTF
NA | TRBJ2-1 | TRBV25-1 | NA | TGTGCCAGCAGTGTACTAGATGAGCAGTTCTTC | CASSVLDEQFF
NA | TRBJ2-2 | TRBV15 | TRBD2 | TGTGCCACCGGGACTACCCACACCGGGGAGCTGTTTTTT | CATGTTHTGELFF
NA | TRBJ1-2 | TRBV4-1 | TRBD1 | TGCGCCAGCAGCCACCCCGGCCGGACAGGGGGCGTCTATGGCTACACCTTC | CASSHPGRTGGVYGYTF
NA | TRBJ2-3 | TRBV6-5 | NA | TGTGCCAGCAGTTACTCCGGACTTAATACGCAGTATTTT | CASSYSGLNTQYF
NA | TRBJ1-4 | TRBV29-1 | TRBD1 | TGCAGCGTTGGGGGACAGGGGCGAATGGGAGAACTGTTTTTT | CSVGGQGRMGELFF
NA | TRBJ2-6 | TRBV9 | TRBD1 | TGTGCCAGCAGCGCGAGCCGGGACAGGGCATCTGGGGCCAACGTCCTGACTTTC | CASSASRDRASGANVLTF
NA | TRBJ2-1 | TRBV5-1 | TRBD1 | TGCGCCAGCAGGCCGACAGGGGCCAAGGATGAGCAGTTCTTC | CASRPTGAKDEQFF
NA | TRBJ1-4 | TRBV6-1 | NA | TGTGCCAGCAGTGAAGGGACAGTAGGAAATGAAAAACTGTTTTTT | CASSEGTVGNEKLFF
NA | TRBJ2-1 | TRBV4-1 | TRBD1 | TGCGCCAGCAACAAGGACAGGGACTCCTACAATGAGCAGTTCTTC | CASNKDRDSYNEQFF